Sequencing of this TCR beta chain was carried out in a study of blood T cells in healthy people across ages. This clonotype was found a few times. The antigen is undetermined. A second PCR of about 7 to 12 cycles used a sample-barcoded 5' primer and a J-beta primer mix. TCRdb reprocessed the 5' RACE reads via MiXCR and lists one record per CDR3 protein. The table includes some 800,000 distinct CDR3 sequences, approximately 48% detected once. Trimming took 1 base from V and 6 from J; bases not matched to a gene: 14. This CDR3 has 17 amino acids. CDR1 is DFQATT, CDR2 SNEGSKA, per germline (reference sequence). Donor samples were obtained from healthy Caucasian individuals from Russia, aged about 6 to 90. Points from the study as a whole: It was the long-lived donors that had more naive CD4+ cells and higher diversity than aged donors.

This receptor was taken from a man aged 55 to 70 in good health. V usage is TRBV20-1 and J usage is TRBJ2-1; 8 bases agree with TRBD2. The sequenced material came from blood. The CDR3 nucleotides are TGCAGTGCTAGAGCTTGGGAGCGGGGGCGTCAGTTCAATGAGCAGTTCTTC. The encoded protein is CSARAWERGRQFNEQFF.